Only a few counts were recorded for the clone carrying this T cell receptor (beta chain). Libraries were prepared by immunoSEQ multiplex PCR; TCRdb keeps only in-frame clonotypes and omits some of them. The profile shows tens of thousands of clones, roughly 86% of them singletons. Trimming stripped 5 bases from V and 7 bases from J, with 9 bases between. This CDR3 has 13 amino acids. Per germline, CDR1 SGHTA and CDR2 FQGTGA. These data come from a study of control samples from healthy donors and cancer patients. The chain links TRBV7-3 to TRBJ1-6; the D is unclear. Material: PBMCs. This clonotype was sampled from a woman aged 60-70 years with lung cancer. The CDR3 sequence: CASSEYSNSPLHF. CDR3 sequence (DNA): TGTGCCAGCAGCGAGTACTCAAATTCACCCCTCCACTTT.